These 12 T cell receptor beta chains were all obtained from the same sample, sequenced in a study of blood T cell repertoires in COVID-19. Clones were sequenced by immunoSEQ multiplex PCR, and TCRdb holds only the in-frame ones, with some missing. In the table there are some 490,000 clones, 80% to 90% of which are singletons. Sequencing was done on a sample of peripheral blood. These receptors were collected from a human donor in a cohort sampled during active COVID-19.

CDR3 protein: CAISAIGQGGHNEQFF. The CDR3 nucleotides are TGTGCCATCAGTGCCATCGGACAGGGGGGACACAATGAGCAGTTCTTC. V and J are TRBV10-3 and TRBJ2-1; TRBD1 matches 10 bases. V dropped 4 bases and J dropped 5; count of bases not matched to a gene: 8. CDR1 and CDR2 from the germline V gene are ENHRY and SYGVKD. The CDR3 sequence is 16 residues long.

J is TRBJ2-5 and V is TRBV3-1 (or the pseudogene TRBV3-2); 13 bases are shared with TRBD2. V trimming: 6 bases; J trimming: 7 bases; junction bases outside the gene matches: 8. This CDR3 contains 15 residues. The germline gives CDR1 LGHDT, CDR2 YNNKEL (reference sequence). The CDR3 protein is CASSDRLAGGGTQYF. In nucleotides, the CDR3 is TGTGCCAGCAGTGACCGACTAGCGGGAGGCGGGACCCAGTACTTC.

J is TRBJ1-5 and V is TRBV6-5, with D possibly being TRBD1 (5 bases). V lost 7 bases and J 7 bases, leaving 20 bases between the germline ends. Germline V gives CDR1 MNHEY, CDR2 SVGAGI. The CDR3 covers 15 residues. CDR3 sequence (DNA): TGTGCCAGCAAAGTTGGCAGGGCATTGGGGCAGCCCCAGCATTTT. Translation: CASKVGRALGQPQHF.

CDR3 nucleotides: TGCAGCGTTGACCATCCTAGCGGTTTCTCCTACAATGAGCAGTTCTTC. It specifies CSVDHPSGFSYNEQFF. The chain uses TRBV29-1 and TRBJ2-1; 7 bases match TRBD2. V lost 3 bases to trimming and J lost 0 bases; unmatched junction nucleotides: 8. Germline loops: CDR1 SQVTM, CDR2 ANQGSEA. The CDR3 spans 16 residues.

This chain joins TRBV7-8 and TRBJ2-5; 11 bases agree with TRBD2. The germline V gene has CDR1 SGHVS and CDR2 FQNEAQ. Trimming cost V 5 bases and J 4 bases; bases outside gene matches: 9. CDR3 length: 16 amino acids. The CDR3 DNA reads TGTGCCAGCAGCCTACTAGCGGGGGTTATCGTAGAGACCCAGTACTTC. Its translation is CASSLLAGVIVETQYF.

V is TRBV7-3 and J is TRBJ1-5; D perhaps matches TRBD1 (5 bases). The ends were cut back, 4 bases at V and 9 bases at J, with 16 bases in the middle. The CDR3 is 14 amino acids. CDR1 is SGHTA, CDR2 FQGTGA, per germline. As DNA, the CDR3 is TGTGCCAGCAGCTCGTGGGGGGGGGTCCCGCCCCAGCATTTT. It specifies CASSSWGGVPPQHF.

The rearrangement links TRBV5-1 to TRBJ2-7; 7 bases match TRBD1. Germline V gene data show CDR1 as SGHRS and CDR2 as YFSETQ. This CDR3 has 15 amino acids. Trimming cost V 0 bases and J 5 bases; bases outside gene matches: 8. DNA for the CDR3: TGCGCCAGCAGCTTGGAACAGGGGATTTATAACGAGCAGTACTTC. Its protein product is CASSLEQGIYNEQYF. Looking up the rest from reference TRBV5-1 and TRBJ2-7 gives the full variable domain: KAGVTQTPRYLIKTRGQQVTLSCSPISGHRSVSWYQQTPGQGLQFLFEYFSETQRNKGNFPGRFSGRQFSNSRSEMNVSTLELGDSALYLCASSLEQGIYNEQYFGPGTRLTVT.

J is TRBJ2-3 and V is TRBV9, with TRBD2 matching over 9 bases. The CDR3 totals 16 residues. V trimming: 0 bases; J trimming: 5 bases; junction bases outside the gene matches: 7. CDR1 and CDR2 from the germline V gene are SGDLS and YYNGEE. Here the CDR3 reads CASSVDAGGPIDTQYF. CDR3 DNA sequence: TGTGCCAGCAGCGTAGATGCGGGAGGGCCTATAGATACGCAGTATTTT.

This rearrangement joins TRBV5-4 to TRBJ2-3; TRBD2 aligns across 8 bases. CDR3 length equals 14 residues. V lost 7 bases to trimming and J lost 2 bases; unmatched junction nucleotides: 6. Germline V gene data show CDR1 as SGHNT and CDR2 as YYREEE (reference sequence). Written as DNA, the CDR3 is TGTGCCAGCCGTGAGGGACTAGACACAGATACGCAGTATTTT. It is translated as CASREGLDTDTQYF.

This clone appeared a few times. The junction does not match germline at one end; this may be a read error. The chain links TRBV4-1 to TRBJ2-2; 7 bases agree with TRBD2. The germline gives CDR1 MGHRA, CDR2 YSYEKL. This CDR3 has 17 residues. This CDR3 is CASSKEVGGRVAGELFF. CDR3 DNA: TGCGCCAGCAGCAAAGAGGTTGGCGGGAGAGTTGCCGGGGAGCTGTTTTTT.

This clone was seen only a few times. This chain joins TRBV5-1 and TRBJ1-4, with a tentative D call TRBD1 (6 bases). This CDR3 comprises 14 residues. Germline CDR1 is SGHRS and CDR2 is YFSETQ. Trimming took 1 base from V and 8 from J, leaving 12 bases between them. The CDR3 region has the DNA TGCGCCAGCAGCTTGATTGCAGGGGTGGAAAAACTGTTTTTT. This gives the protein CASSLIAGVEKLFF.

The CDR3 reads CASRNMYGSGFYEQYF. CDR3 nucleotide sequence: TGTGCCAGTAGAAATATGTACGGGAGCGGGTTCTACGAGCAGTACTTC. The genes are TRBV19 and TRBJ2-7; possible D gene TRBD2, 6 bases. From germline, CDR1 is LNHDA and CDR2 SQIVND (reference sequence). V lost 6 bases, J lost 3 bases, and 21 bases lay in between. The CDR3 contains 16 residues.